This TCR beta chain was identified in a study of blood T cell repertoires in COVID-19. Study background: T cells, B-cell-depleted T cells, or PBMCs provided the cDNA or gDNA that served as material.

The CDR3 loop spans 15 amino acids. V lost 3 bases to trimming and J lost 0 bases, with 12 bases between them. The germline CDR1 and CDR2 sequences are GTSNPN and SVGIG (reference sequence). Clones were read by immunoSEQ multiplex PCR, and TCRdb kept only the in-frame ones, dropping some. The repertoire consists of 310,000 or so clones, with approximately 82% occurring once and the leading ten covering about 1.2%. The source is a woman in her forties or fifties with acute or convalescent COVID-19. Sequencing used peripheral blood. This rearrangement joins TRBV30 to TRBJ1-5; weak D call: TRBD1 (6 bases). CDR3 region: CAWSYRDTSNQPQHF. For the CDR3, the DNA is TGTGCCTGGAGCTACAGGGACACTAGCAATCAGCCCCAGCATTTT.